Shown below are 14 T cell receptor beta chains from a single sample sequenced in a study of technical replicates of blood from several donors. Here immunoSEQ multiplex PCR was the method, and the copy in TCRdb shows in-frame clones only, minus some. The table lists under 100,000 clones, 85% to 95% of them singletons. What was sequenced was T cells isolated from PBMCs. The receptors come from a human donor in good health.

This chain joins TRBV1 and TRBJ2-5; the table's D call, TRBD2, has no DNA check behind it. TRBV1 is shown as a pseudogene. The CDR3 sequence is 16 residues long. The CDR3 bases are TGCACCAGCAGCCAAGTCTGCCAGCGGGATGGGGAGACCCAGTACTTC. Translating it yields CTSSQVCQRDGETQYF.

The V and J genes are TRBV28 and TRBJ2-1; 9 nucleotides line up with TRBD2. CDR1 and CDR2 from the germline V gene are MDHEN and SYDVKM. The CDR3 extends over 16 amino acids. V dropped 5 bases and J dropped 3; count of bases not matched to a gene: 8. The CDR3 spells CASSLGASGNYNEQFF. CDR3 nucleotides: TGTGCCAGCAGTCTGGGGGCTAGCGGGAACTACAATGAGCAGTTCTTC.

V and J are TRBV5-1 and TRBJ2-1; a possible D gene is TRBD2 (5 bases). Trimming took off 2 bases at V and 4 bases at J, with 13 bases between the two ends. Germline V lookup: CDR1 SGHRS, CDR2 YFSETQ. The CDR3 covers 15 residues. CDR3 region: CASSLSGGTYNEQFF. The CDR3 DNA reads as TGCGCCAGCAGCTTAAGCGGAGGTACTTACAATGAGCAGTTCTTC. Based on the CDR3 plus reference TRBV5-1 and TRBJ2-1, the full variable domain is KAGVTQTPRYLIKTRGQQVTLSCSPISGHRSVSWYQQTPGQGLQFLFEYFSETQRNKGNFPGRFSGRQFSNSRSEMNVSTLELGDSALYLCASSLSGGTYNEQFFGPGTRLTVL.

The genes are TRBV7-3 and TRBJ2-2; tentative D call: TRBD1 (5 bases). The CDR3 spans 14 residues. The V end lost 5 bases, the J end lost 1 base, and 8 bases lay between the germline ends. CDR1 is SGHTA and CDR2 is FQGTGA in the germline V gene. The CDR3 loop is CASSPTGNTGELFF. CDR3 nucleotide sequence: TGTGCCAGCAGCCCTACAGGGAACACCGGGGAGCTGTTTTTT. Together with reference TRBV7-3 and TRBJ2-2, the CDR3 gives the full variable domain: GAGVSQTPSNKVTEKGKYVELRCDPISGHTALYWYRQSLGQGPEFLIYFQGTGAADDSGLPNDRFFAVRPEGSVSTLKIQRTERGDSAVYLCASSPTGNTGELFFGEGSRLTVL.

The V call is TRBV27, the J call TRBJ1-5, with 7 bases lining up with TRBD1. V shed 5 bases and J 0 bases; nucleotides not matched to a gene: 7. The germline CDR1 and CDR2 sequences are MNHEY and SMNVEV (reference sequence). The CDR3 extends over 16 amino acids. CDR3 nucleotide sequence: TGTGCCAGCAGTGCGGGACAGTTAAATAGCAATCAGCCCCAGCATTTT. Translation: CASSAGQLNSNQPQHF.

V usage is TRBV18 and J usage is TRBJ1-2, with 9 bases identical to TRBD1. Unmatched junction bases numbered 7, after V lost 3 bases and J lost 8 bases. CDR3 length: 14 amino acids. Germline CDR1 KGHSH, CDR2 LQKENI. The CDR3 DNA is TGTGCCAGCTCACCGTCCGGGACAGGGAGCGGCTACACCTTC. Its translation: CASSPSGTGSGYTF.

V is TRBV2 and J is TRBJ1-4, with D possibly being TRBD1 (6 bases). Germline lookup yields CDR1 SNHLY and CDR2 FYNNEI. The CDR3 length is 13 residues. V lost 6 bases and J lost 8, with 13 bases in between. As DNA, the CDR3 is TGTGCCAGCAGCGGGGGGAGGGGGGAAAAACTGTTTTTT. Translated: CASSGGRGEKLFF.

The gene calls are TRBV6-6 and TRBJ2-7; possible D gene TRBD2, 5 bases. CDR1 is MNHNY and CDR2 is SVGAGI in the germline V gene (reference sequence). The CDR3 is 13 residues long. Trimming left V 2 bases short and J 1 base short, with 6 bases between. CDR3 in amino acids: CASSYPGSYEQYF. CDR3 nucleotides: TGTGCCAGCAGTTACCCGGGATCCTACGAGCAGTACTTC.

The chain is built from TRBV28 and TRBJ2-3; 10 bases agree with TRBD2. From germline, CDR1 is MDHEN and CDR2 SYDVKM. Unmatched junction bases numbered 10, after V lost 5 bases and J lost 2 bases. The CDR3 is made up of 17 amino acids. The CDR3 DNA is TGTGCCAGCAGTCTAGTTAGCGGGAGGTCTACCACAGATACGCAGTATTTT. Translating gives CASSLVSGRSTTDTQYF.

The chain links TRBV5-6 to TRBJ1-5, with D hard to call. The CDR3 has 12 amino acids. The germline gives CDR1 SGHDT, CDR2 YYEEEE. Between the trimmed V and J ends, which lost 0 bases and 6 bases, there was a span of 4 bases. CDR3 bases: TGTGCCAGCAGCTTGGCGGGTCAGCCCCAGCATTTT. Residues: CASSLAGQPQHF.

This rearrangement joins TRBV6-1 to TRBJ2-7, with 11 bases fitting TRBD1. Trimming cost V 4 bases and J 2 bases; bases outside gene matches: 7. The CDR3 is 16 amino acids. The germline V gene encodes CDR1 MNHNS and CDR2 SASEGT. The CDR3 sequence: CASSGEGQGATYEQYF. The DNA for the CDR3 is TGTGCCAGCAGTGGAGAAGGACAGGGGGCCACCTACGAGCAGTACTTC.

The chain combines TRBV18 with TRBJ1-1, with D possibly TRBD1 on 6 matching bases. This CDR3 comprises 17 residues. Germline values: CDR1 KGHSH, CDR2 LQKENI. V was pared by 4 bases and J by 1 base, with 19 bases between. CDR3 region: CASSLRRGGAGNTEAFF. DNA for the CDR3: TGTGCCAGCTCACTCCGGAGGGGGGGCGCAGGGAACACTGAAGCTTTCTTT.

The rearrangement uses TRBV28 and TRBJ2-5, with 9 bases identical to TRBD2. This CDR3 comprises 16 residues. In germline, CDR1 is MDHEN, CDR2 SYDVKM. V trimming: 4 bases; J trimming: 5 bases; junction bases outside the gene matches: 11. The CDR3 loop is CASSSRREGSGETQYF. As DNA, the CDR3 is TGTGCCAGCAGTTCAAGGCGGGAGGGTTCGGGGGAGACCCAGTACTTC.

The chain has TRBV7-8 and TRBJ2-1, with 9 bases lining up with TRBD2. Trimming at V came to 5 bases and at J to 6 bases, leaving 5 bases not matched to a gene. The CDR3 totals 14 residues. The germline gives CDR1 SGHVS, CDR2 FQNEAQ. The CDR3 here is CASSPGLAINEQFF. The CDR3 DNA follows: TGTGCCAGCAGCCCAGGACTAGCGATCAATGAGCAGTTCTTC.